The 16 T cell receptor beta chains below were found in one sample sequenced in a study of blood T cell repertoires in COVID-19. TCRdb's table, derived via immunoSEQ multiplex PCR, lists solely in-frame clones and lacks some. This table has around 140,000 clones, more than 80% appearing once. The sequenced sample was PBMCs or T cells enriched from blood (not recorded which). These receptor sequences come from a middle-aged man who had recovered from COVID-19.

The count of this clone is one. The V call is TRBV7-9, the J call TRBJ1-1; D is unclear. Trimming took off 4 bases at V and 1 base at J, with 7 bases between the two ends. Germline values: CDR1 SEHNR, CDR2 FQNEAQ (reference sequence). CDR3 length: 13 residues. This CDR3 reads CASSYQENTEAFF. The DNA of the CDR3 is TGTGCCAGCAGCTATCAGGAGAACACTGAAGCTTTCTTT.

This chain uses TRBV19 with TRBJ1-1, with 7 bases matching TRBD1. Germline values: CDR1 LNHDA, CDR2 SQIVND (reference sequence). The V gene end was trimmed by 9 bases and the J gene end by 3 bases; junction bases not matched to a gene: 13. This CDR3 has 15 residues. DNA for the CDR3: TGTGCCAGCCGACAGGGCTACACGTGGGACACTGAAGCTTTCTTT. Its protein product is CASRQGYTWDTEAFF.

This sequence joins TRBV2 and TRBJ1-6, with D possibly TRBD1 on 6 matching bases. The CDR3 is 14 amino acids. Germline V gene lookup returns CDR1 SNHLY and CDR2 FYNNEI. The V gene lost 7 bases and the J gene lost 8 bases, with 15 bases spanning the gap. DNA for the CDR3: TGTGCCAGCATCTTTGGGACAACGGATTCACCCCTCCACTTT. This encodes CASIFGTTDSPLHF.

V usage is TRBV7-8 and J usage is TRBJ2-3; D remains unclear. CDR1 is SGHVS, CDR2 FQNEAQ, per germline. Trimming removed 4 bases from V and 2 bases from J, with 7 bases in between. The CDR3 runs 13 residues. The CDR3 DNA follows: TGTGCCAGCAGCTCCCACTACACAGATACGCAGTATTTT. It yields the protein CASSSHYTDTQYF.

This chain links TRBV6-2 or TRBV6-3 with TRBJ1-4; D perhaps matches TRBD1 (5 bases). V was clipped by 2 bases and J by 0 bases, with 10 bases between them. Germline lookup yields CDR1 MNHEY and CDR2 SVGEGT. The CDR3 is 16 amino acids. The CDR3 nucleotides read TGTGCCAGCAGTTACGGGCGGGGGGCAACTAATGAAAAACTGTTTTTT. It yields the protein CASSYGRGATNEKLFF.

This rearrangement joins TRBV19 to TRBJ1-4; the D gene is possibly TRBD1 (5 bases). The germline V and J ends were trimmed by 4 bases and 8 bases, with 20 bases remaining between them. The CDR3 runs to 16 residues. Germline-derived CDR1 and CDR2 are LNHDA and SQIVND (reference sequence). CDR3 bases: TGTGCCAGTAGTACCGCGTTTTACCAGGGAAGGGAAAAACTGTTTTTT. The encoded protein is CASSTAFYQGREKLFF.

The V call is TRBV5-5, the J call TRBJ1-2; D gene unclear. The CDR3 length is 16 residues. With 2 bases removed from V and 2 bases from J, the gap between germline ends came to 16 bases. CDR1 and CDR2 (germline): SGHKS, YYEKEE (reference sequence). In nucleotides, the CDR3 is TGTGCCAGCAGCTTTGGTACGAGGGATACGAACTATGGCTACACCTTC. Its translation is CASSFGTRDTNYGYTF.

The chain carries TRBV4-3 and TRBJ2-1; TRBD2 is a possible D gene (6 bases). Germline loops: CDR1 LGHNA, CDR2 YSLEER. The CDR3 sequence is 19 residues long. V was cut by 0 bases and J by 2 bases, with 20 bases left in between. The CDR3 sequence: CASSQDRVGSGLTYNEQFF. The CDR3 nucleotides are TGCGCCAGCAGCCAAGATAGGGTTGGAAGCGGGCTAACCTACAATGAGCAGTTCTTC.

This clone was counted only a few times. This sequence joins TRBV6-5 and TRBJ1-2; 9 bases line up with TRBD1. The J segment lost 5 bases and the V segment lost 4 bases, leaving 8 bases of the junction unmatched. Germline values: CDR1 MNHEY, CDR2 SVGAGI. The CDR3 spans 15 residues. This CDR3 reads CASSSLRQGGYGYTF. The CDR3 DNA sequence: TGTGCCAGCAGTTCCCTTCGACAGGGGGGATATGGCTACACCTTC.

This chain links TRBV5-1 with TRBJ2-7, with D unclear. V lost 3 bases to trimming and J lost 4 bases, with 17 bases between them. CDR3 size: 15 residues. Germline CDR1 SGHRS, CDR2 YFSETQ. The CDR3, as DNA: TGCGCCAGCAGCTGGGTTGGCGGAAAAAGATACGAGCAGTACTTC. The encoded protein is CASSWVGGKRYEQYF. Drawing the rest from reference TRBV5-1 and TRBJ2-7, the complete variable domain is KAGVTQTPRYLIKTRGQQVTLSCSPISGHRSVSWYQQTPGQGLQFLFEYFSETQRNKGNFPGRFSGRQFSNSRSEMNVSTLELGDSALYLCASSWVGGKRYEQYFGPGTRLTVT.

V and J are TRBV28 and TRBJ1-5, with no clear D. The CDR3 has 15 amino acids. Germline lookup yields CDR1 MDHEN and CDR2 SYDVKM. V lost 2 bases to trimming and J lost 2 bases, with 10 bases between them. CDR3 nucleotides: TGTGCCAGCAGTTTAGGCGGATCGGGCAATCAGCCCCAGCATTTT. Amino acids: CASSLGGSGNQPQHF.

The rearrangement uses TRBV27 and TRBJ1-5, with D maybe TRBD1 (5 bases). Trimming stripped 5 bases from V and 2 bases from J, with 13 bases between. Germline assignment: CDR1 MNHEY and CDR2 SMNVEV (reference sequence). CDR3 length: 15 amino acids. The CDR3, as DNA: TGTGCCAGCAGTAGGGGCCCCGTGGGCAATCAGCCCCAGCATTTT. Translation gives CASSRGPVGNQPQHF.

The genes are TRBV28 and TRBJ2-5; 8 bases map to TRBD1. Unmatched junction bases numbered 7, after V lost 3 bases and J lost 4 bases. Germline CDR1 is MDHEN and CDR2 is SYDVKM. The CDR3 is 15 residues long. CDR3: CASSFGGQGGETQYF. CDR3 sequence (DNA): TGTGCCAGCAGTTTTGGAGGACAGGGTGGAGAGACCCAGTACTTC.

The chain has TRBV19 and TRBJ2-1; TRBD2 matches 7 bases. V dropped 3 bases and J dropped 7; count of bases not matched to a gene: 6. This CDR3 spans 14 amino acids. The germline V gene has CDR1 LNHDA and CDR2 SQIVND (reference sequence). CDR3 DNA: TGTGCCAGTAGTATGGCGGGGGTTCGGAATGAGCAGTTCTTC. It translates to CASSMAGVRNEQFF. The full variable domain, with the rest looked up from reference TRBV19 and TRBJ2-1, is DGGITQSPKYLFRKEGQNVTLSCEQNLNHDAMYWYRQDPGQGLRLIYYSQIVNDFQKGDIAEGYSVSREKKESFPLTVTSAQKNPTAFYLCASSMAGVRNEQFFGPGTRLTVL.

V gene TRBV30 combines with J gene TRBJ1-2; 7 positions agree with TRBD1. The CDR3 is made up of 14 amino acids. Trimming removed 0 bases from V and 4 bases from J; junction bases left unmatched: 5. Germline CDR1 and CDR2: GTSNPN and SVGIG (reference sequence). This chain's CDR3 is CAWSVGRGSYGYTF. The DNA of the CDR3 is TGTGCCTGGAGTGTAGGCAGGGGGTCCTATGGCTACACCTTC.

This clone was observed a single time. The V call is TRBV18, the J call TRBJ1-1; no clear D. This CDR3 has 15 residues. Trimming pared 6 bases from V and 3 bases from J, leaving 17 bases between. The germline V gene encodes CDR1 KGHSH and CDR2 LQKENI. In DNA form, the CDR3 reads TGTGCCAGCTCCCCGAATTGGTCGAGGGACACTGAAGCTTTCTTT. It yields the protein CASSPNWSRDTEAFF.